A single sample is the source of the 22 T cell receptor beta chains below, sequenced in a study of Graves' ophthalmopathy and Graves' hyperthyroidism. Amplified material comprised TCR beta CDR3 regions derived from RNA transcripts. Scientists carried out first-round RT-PCR using HTBI primers and then a second-round multiplex PCR. Each CDR3 protein is one row after TCRdb ran MiXCR on the multiplex PCR reads. The sample comprises 900,000 to 1,200,000 distinct CDR3 sequences, 36% of which are singletons, and around 10% rests with the top ten. The sample taken for sequencing was peripheral blood or thyroid tissue (not recorded which). Receptor source: an adult man with Graves' hyperthyroidism.

This clonotype was counted a few times. The genes are TRBV7-9 and TRBJ2-7, with a possible D match to TRBD1 (6 bases). Per germline, CDR1 SEHNR and CDR2 FQNEAQ (reference sequence). The V gene lost 5 bases and the J gene lost 6 bases, with 14 bases spanning the gap. The CDR3 is 13 residues long. The CDR3 region has the DNA TGTGCCAGCAGCCCACAATTAGGGGGCGAGCAGTACTTC. Translated, it gives CASSPQLGGEQYF.

In this sample, this clonotype turned up once. The chain is built from TRBV12-3 or TRBV12-4 and TRBJ1-3, with D uncertain. The CDR3 extends over 14 amino acids. Trimming removed 2 bases from V and 0 bases from J, with 5 bases in between. The CDR3 loop reads CASSLSVSGNTIYF. The DNA for the CDR3 is TGTGCCAGCAGTTTATCGGTCTCTGGAAACACCATATATTTT.

This clonotype was observed at least ten times. The chain has TRBV10-3 and TRBJ2-5, with D possibly being TRBD2 (6 bases). V was trimmed by 3 bases and J by 5 bases, leaving 13 bases between them. This CDR3 is 14 amino acids long. In germline, CDR1 is ENHRY, CDR2 SYGVKD. The chain's CDR3 is CAISEAGRRETQYF. As DNA, the CDR3 is TGTGCCATCAGTGAAGCGGGCCGTCGGGAGACCCAGTACTTC.

This clonotype was seen a handful of times. This chain links TRBV7-8 with TRBJ2-7, with D perhaps given as TRBD1 or TRBD2 (5 bases each). V lost 8 bases, J lost 1 base, and 12 bases lay in between. Germline CDR1 is SGHVS and CDR2 is FQNEAQ. CDR3 length: 13 amino acids. The CDR3 region has the DNA TGTGCCAGCGATGAGGGGCCTTCCTACGAGCAGTACTTC. Translating it yields CASDEGPSYEQYF.

With regard to this clonotype: A read error may explain this, as a much larger clone is one base away. The V and J genes are TRBV25-1 and TRBJ1-2, with D hard to call. Germline V gene data show CDR1 as MGHDK and CDR2 as SYGVNS. The CDR3 runs 13 residues. The V end lost 3 bases, the J end lost 7 bases, and 12 bases lay between the germline ends. CDR3 sequence: CASSELLGGGYTF. CDR3 in DNA: TGTGCCAGCAGTGAGTTGTTAGGCGGTGGCTACACCTTC.

CDR3 protein: CASSFAGLEQFF. CDR3 coding DNA: TGTGCCAGCAGCTTCGCGGGGCTTGAGCAGTTCTTT. The genes are TRBV7-9 and TRBJ1-1; TRBD1 is a possible D gene (5 bases). CDR1 and CDR2 (germline): SEHNR, FQNEAQ (reference sequence). This CDR3 has 12 residues. V gave up 3 bases and J gave up 14 bases, with 16 bases separating them. The variable domain in full, with the rest retrieved from reference TRBV7-9 and TRBJ1-1, is DTGVSQNPRHKITKRGQNVTFRCDPISEHNRLYWYRQTLGQGPEFLTYFQNEAQLEKSRLLSDRFSAERPKGSFSTLEIQRTEQGDSAMYLCASSFAGLEQFFGQGTRLTVV.

A remark on this clonotype: Just one base apart from a much larger clone, this may be a read error. The chain uses TRBV7-9 and TRBJ1-3; D may be TRBD1 (6 bases). Per the germline V gene, CDR1 is SEHNR and CDR2 is FQNEAQ (reference sequence). The CDR3 spans 15 residues. V was clipped by 6 bases and J by 6 bases, with 18 bases between them. This CDR3 is CASREMWDMLNTIYF. CDR3 nucleotide sequence: TGTGCCAGCAGGGAAATGTGGGACATGCTAAACACCATATATTTT.

This clonotype was seen a few times. This chain links TRBV2 with TRBJ2-7, with D perhaps given as TRBD1 or TRBD2 (5 bases each). The V end was cut by 2 bases, the J end by 6 bases, with 20 bases between. Germline CDR1 reads SNHLY; CDR2 reads FYNNEI. CDR3 length: 16 amino acids. The CDR3 nucleotides are TGTGCCAGCAGTGAAATCCCAGTGGGGGTGAGTGTCGAGCAGTACTTC. Protein product: CASSEIPVGVSVEQYF.

Remarks on this clonotype: A read error may explain this, as a much larger clone is one base away. This CDR3 fails to terminate in the conserved phenylalanine or tryptophan, so it likely reflects a read error. V and J are TRBV2 and TRBJ2-7, with 10 bases identical to TRBD2. Germline lookup yields CDR1 SNHLY and CDR2 FYNNEI. V lost 7 bases to trimming and J lost 3 bases; unmatched junction nucleotides: 6. The CDR3 has 14 amino acids. DNA of the CDR3: TGTGCCAGCAACGGACTAGCGGACTACTACGAGCAGTACCTC. This sequence encodes CASNGLADYYEQYL.

This clonotype was seen at least ten times. The chain links TRBV29-1 to TRBJ1-2; 10 nucleotides match TRBD1. The germline V gene has CDR1 SQVTM and CDR2 ANQGSEA. The length of the CDR3 is 15 residues. V gave up 4 bases and J gave up 2 bases; unmatched junction bases: 7. The CDR3 loop is CSVAKDRGVNYGYTF. Here the CDR3 DNA reads TGCAGCGTTGCCAAGGACAGGGGGGTCAACTATGGCTACACCTTC.

V is TRBV7-2 and J is TRBJ1-1; 7 nucleotides agree with TRBD1. The CDR3 spans 15 residues. Per the germline V gene, CDR1 is SGHTA and CDR2 is FQGNSA. V lost 5 bases and J lost 1; bases outside the gene matches: 7. As DNA, the CDR3 is TGTGCCAGCAGCCTACAGGCAGGGGGGAACACTGAAGCTTTCTTT. Its translation: CASSLQAGGNTEAFF.

The chain is built from TRBV7-9 and TRBJ1-1; 7 bases fit TRBD1. Germline V gives CDR1 SEHNR, CDR2 FQNEAQ (reference sequence). The junction had 8 bases not matched to a gene; V was cut back by 5 bases and J by 8 bases. The CDR3 consists of 13 residues. The CDR3 bases are TGTGCCAGCAGCCCGTTACAGGGGTGGGAAGCTTTCTTT. Its translation is CASSPLQGWEAFF.

The chain uses TRBV15 and TRBJ2-5, with 7 bases matching TRBD2. The V segment lost 3 bases and the J segment 5 bases; nucleotides outside the gene matches: 6. Germline loops: CDR1 LNHNV, CDR2 YYDKDF (reference sequence). The CDR3 extends over 14 amino acids. CDR3: CATSSTIGGETQYF. CDR3 DNA sequence: TGTGCCACCAGCAGTACTATCGGGGGGGAGACCCAGTACTTC.

The CDR3: CASSPVQGYSNQPQHF. The CDR3 nucleotides are TGTGCCAGCAGCCCTGTTCAGGGATATAGCAATCAGCCCCAGCATTTT. J is TRBJ1-5 and V is TRBV6-2 or TRBV6-3; possibly TRBD1 for D (5 bases). The germline gives CDR1 MNHEY, CDR2 SVGEGT. V was cut by 6 bases and J by 0 bases, with 15 bases left in between. The CDR3 runs to 16 residues.

V gene TRBV12-3 or TRBV12-4 combines with J gene TRBJ2-7, with D maybe TRBD2 (6 bases). V gave up 4 bases and J gave up 9 bases, with 13 bases separating them. The CDR3 length is 12 residues. The CDR3 region has the DNA TGTGCCAGCAGTTACCCTGGGACTGCGCAGTACTTC. It specifies CASSYPGTAQYF.

This clonotype turned up a few times. The chain employs TRBV6-5 and TRBJ1-1, with unresolved D. Trimming took 0 bases from V and 8 from J, leaving 10 bases between them. There are 13 residues in the CDR3. The germline gives CDR1 MNHEY, CDR2 SVGAGI. In DNA, the CDR3 is TGTGCCAGCAGTTACTCGATGTACGGGGAAGCTTTCTTT. This codes for CASSYSMYGEAFF.

A word on this clonotype: A single base separates this from a much larger clone, so it may be a read error. The rearrangement links TRBV11-2 to TRBJ1-1, with D perhaps TRBD1 (5 bases). The CDR3 runs 14 residues. In germline, CDR1 is SGHAT, CDR2 FQNNGV. CDR3 sequence reads: CASSLVEGGTGAFF. The DNA of the CDR3 is TGTGCCAGCAGCTTAGTGGAGGGTGGGACTGGAGCTTTCTTT.

Ten or more counts support this clonotype. CDR3 DNA: TGCAGCGTTGCCCCCTTCCGATCGCAGCGGGATAACACCGGGGAGCTGTTTTTT. Amino acids: CSVAPFRSQRDNTGELFF. The chain couples TRBV29-1 to TRBJ2-2; the match to TRBD2 covers 7 bases. This CDR3 comprises 18 residues. Germline values: CDR1 SQVTM, CDR2 ANQGSEA. The trim removed 4 bases at V and 2 bases at J, leaving 16 bases unmatched.

In this sample, this clonotype turned up many times. The chain combines TRBV7-8 with TRBJ1-2; 10 bases map to TRBD1. Per germline, CDR1 SGHVS and CDR2 FQNEAQ. V shed 5 bases and J 8 bases; nucleotides not matched to a gene: 5. CDR3 length: 13 residues. This CDR3 is CASSQGQGTGYTF. In nucleotides, the CDR3 is TGTGCCAGCAGCCAGGGACAGGGGACGGGCTACACCTTC.

The CDR3 is CSVEGTSTSSGNTIYF. The CDR3 DNA is TGCAGCGTTGAAGGGACATCGACCAGCTCTGGAAACACCATATATTTT. V and J are TRBV29-1 and TRBJ1-3; tentative D call: TRBD1 (5 bases). The CDR3 runs to 16 residues. Trimming took 1 base from V and 0 from J, leaving 13 bases between them. Germline CDR1 SQVTM, CDR2 ANQGSEA.

There are a few counts of this clonotype. This chain connects TRBV5-1 to TRBJ1-4, with 7 bases matching TRBD1. This CDR3 region has 14 residues. CDR1 is SGHRS and CDR2 is YFSETQ in the germline V gene. V trimming: 4 bases; J trimming: 4 bases; junction bases outside the gene matches: 4. The CDR3, as DNA: TGCGCCAGCAGCACGGGACAGTATAATGAAAAACTGTTTTTT. Residues: CASSTGQYNEKLFF. Full variable domain (rest looked up from reference TRBV5-1 and TRBJ1-4): KAGVTQTPRYLIKTRGQQVTLSCSPISGHRSVSWYQQTPGQGLQFLFEYFSETQRNKGNFPGRFSGRQFSNSRSEMNVSTLELGDSALYLCASSTGQYNEKLFFGSGTQLSVL.

V is TRBV6-5 and J is TRBJ1-1; D uncertain. This CDR3 contains 14 residues. Germline CDR1 reads MNHEY; CDR2 reads SVGAGI. The ends were cut back, 1 base at V and 1 base at J, with 7 bases in the middle. The DNA for the CDR3 is TGTGCCAGCAGTTACTTTAGGGAGAACACTGAAGCTTTCTTT. It yields the protein CASSYFRENTEAFF.